These 17 T cell receptor beta chains came from one sample sequenced in a study of CD8 T cells in Susac syndrome. Reverse transcription used roughly 0.5 to 1 ug RNA and random hexamers. TCRdb re-called the immunoSEQ multiplex PCR reads through MiXCR, storing one row per CDR3 protein. This sample has more than 100,000 distinct CDR3 sequences; 85% to 95% occur once, and the top ten carry about 0.28%. Sequencing was carried out using CD8+ T cells from PBMCs. The receptors here all came from a human donor with Susac syndrome.

This chain connects TRBV29-1 to TRBJ1-1, with D possibly being TRBD1 (6 bases). The CDR3 spans 15 residues. V was clipped by 2 bases and J by 3 bases, with 16 bases between them. Germline CDR1 is SQVTM and CDR2 is ANQGSEA. This CDR3 reads CSVEQRGQLYTEAFF. The CDR3 bases are TGCAGCGTTGAACAGCGGGGACAACTCTACACTGAAGCTTTCTTT.

The CDR3 DNA sequence: TGTGCCAGTAGTGAGGACAGGTTAACCTACAATGAGCAGTTCTTC. Its protein product is CASSEDRLTYNEQFF. The chain has TRBV19 and TRBJ2-1; 7 bases fit TRBD1. V was pared by 5 bases and J by 2 bases, with 6 bases of the junction left unmatched. This CDR3 is built from 15 residues. CDR1 LNHDA and CDR2 SQIVND come from the germline V gene (reference sequence).

The gene calls are TRBV11-2 and TRBJ2-7; TRBD1 agrees at 9 bases. CDR1 and CDR2 (germline): SGHAT, FQNNGV. The V gene end was trimmed by 6 bases and the J gene end by 5 bases; junction bases not matched to a gene: 2. CDR3 size: 12 residues. The CDR3 bases are TGTGCCAGCAGTTGGGACAGGGACGAGCAGTACTTC. Translated: CASSWDRDEQYF. Variable domain in full (rest from reference TRBV11-2 and TRBJ2-7): EAGVAQSPRYKIIEKRQSVAFWCNPISGHATLYWYQQILGQGPKLLIQFQNNGVVDDSQLPKDRFSAERLKGVDSTLKIQPAKLEDSAVYLCASSWDRDEQYFGPGTRLTVT.

The sample holds one count of this clonotype. The V gene is TRBV13, the J gene TRBJ2-1; no definite D call. The CDR3 is 11 amino acids. Germline CDR1 and CDR2: PRHDT and FYEKMQ (reference sequence). V lost 2 bases, J lost 9 bases, and 5 bases lay in between. CDR3 sequence: CASSLSGEQFF. The CDR3 coding sequence is TGTGCCAGCAGCTTATCCGGTGAGCAGTTCTTC. The complete variable domain, with remaining parts taken from reference TRBV13 and TRBJ2-1, reads AAGVIQSPRHLIKEKRETATLKCYPIPRHDTVYWYQQGPGQDPQFLISFYEKMQSDKGSIPDRFSAQQFSDYHSELNMSSLELGDSALYFCASSLSGEQFFGPGTRLTVL.

The V gene is TRBV20-1, the J gene TRBJ2-2; D unresolved. The length of the CDR3 is 13 residues. Germline V gene data show CDR1 as DFQATT and CDR2 as SNEGSKA (reference sequence). The V end lost 7 bases, the J end lost 3 bases, and 12 bases lay between the germline ends. CDR3 DNA: TGCAGTGTCTGGCCTCGGGACACCGGGGAGCTGTTTTTT. Amino acid sequence: CSVWPRDTGELFF.

The chain recombines TRBV7-9 with TRBJ2-1, with D maybe TRBD2 (6 bases). The length of the CDR3 is 15 residues. Trimming removed 1 base at V and 5 bases at J, with 12 bases between. Germline lookup yields CDR1 SEHNR and CDR2 FQNEAQ (reference sequence). The CDR3 DNA is TGTGCCAGCAGCTTAGTGGTTGGCGGGAACAATGAGCAGTTCTTC. It encodes CASSLVVGGNNEQFF.

V usage is TRBV3-1 and J usage is TRBJ2-5; the D gene could be TRBD1 or TRBD2 (6 bases each). The CDR3 sequence is 16 residues long. Germline CDR1 reads LGHDT; CDR2 reads YNNKEL (reference sequence). V was cut by 0 bases and J by 0 bases, with 11 bases left in between. DNA for the CDR3: TGTGCCAGCAGCCAAGATCGAGGGGGGTACCAAGAGACCCAGTACTTC. This sequence encodes CASSQDRGGYQETQYF.

The V gene is TRBV13, the J gene TRBJ2-7; 13 bases line up with TRBD2. Germline V lookup: CDR1 PRHDT, CDR2 FYEKMQ (reference sequence). The junction had 1 base not matched to a gene; V was cut back by 3 bases and J by 5 bases. The CDR3 totals 14 residues. CDR3 residues: CASSFTSGGDEQYF. The CDR3 region has the DNA TGTGCCAGCAGCTTCACTAGCGGGGGGGACGAGCAGTACTTC.

The V call is TRBV20-1, the J call TRBJ2-7; 7 bases line up with TRBD1. The V segment lost 5 bases and the J segment 3 bases; nucleotides outside the gene matches: 19. The length of the CDR3 is 17 residues. Germline V gene data show CDR1 as DFQATT and CDR2 as SNEGSKA (reference sequence). CDR3 amino acids: CSAHRLSDRTFRYEQYF. CDR3 in DNA: TGCAGTGCTCACAGACTATCGGACAGGACTTTTCGCTACGAGCAGTACTTC.

The chain uses TRBV4-1 and TRBJ2-7, with TRBD2 matching 11 bases. V lost 3 bases, J lost 3 bases, and 4 bases stayed unmatched. CDR1 MGHRA and CDR2 YSYEKL come from the germline V gene. This CDR3 is 15 amino acids long. CDR3 sequence reads: CASSQSSGGNYEQYF. CDR3 coding DNA: TGCGCCAGCAGCCAGTCTAGCGGGGGGAACTACGAGCAGTACTTC.

In DNA, the CDR3 is TGTGCCAGCAGCTTGGAGGGGGAGGAGGGCTATGGCTACACCTTC. Its protein product is CASSLEGEEGYGYTF. The chain links TRBV5-4 to TRBJ1-2; maybe TRBD1 (6 bases). Looked up from germline, CDR1 is SGHNT and CDR2 is YYREEE (reference sequence). This CDR3 is built from 15 residues. V gave up 0 bases and J gave up 4 bases, with 13 bases separating them.

The chain carries TRBV6-5 and TRBJ2-3; TRBD2 might be the D (6 bases). Germline V gives CDR1 MNHEY, CDR2 SVGAGI. Trimming pared 8 bases from V and 1 base from J, leaving 10 bases between. This CDR3 comprises 13 residues. The CDR3 spells CASRGAGTDTQYF. DNA for the CDR3: TGTGCCAGCCGCGGGGCAGGCACAGATACGCAGTATTTT.

The chain has TRBV5-1 and TRBJ1-1; D is unclear. Trimming pared 5 bases from V and 1 base from J, leaving 6 bases between. CDR1 and CDR2 (germline): SGHRS, YFSETQ. The CDR3 spans 12 residues. The CDR3 here is CASSSKNTEAFF. CDR3 bases: TGCGCCAGCAGTTCCAAGAACACTGAAGCTTTCTTT.

V and J are TRBV18 and TRBJ1-2; D unresolved. The germline gives CDR1 KGHSH, CDR2 LQKENI. Trimming took off 5 bases at V and 1 base at J, with 14 bases between the two ends. This CDR3 is 15 amino acids long. Here the CDR3 DNA reads TGTGCCAGCTCAGCGGAGGGCTACAGTAACTATGGCTACACCTTC. This encodes CASSAEGYSNYGYTF. The whole variable domain, filled in from reference TRBV18 and TRBJ1-2, reads NAGVMQNPRHLVRRRGQEARLRCSPMKGHSHVYWYRQLPEEGLKFMVYLQKENIIDESGMPKERFSAEFPKEGPSILRIQQVVRGDSAAYFCASSAEGYSNYGYTFGSGTRLTVV.

The chain employs TRBV14 and TRBJ2-2, with 9 bases that match TRBD1. V shed 2 bases, J shed 4 bases, and the junction held 8 bases outside the gene matches. The CDR3 loop spans 17 amino acids. The germline CDR1 and CDR2 sequences are SGHDN and FVKESK. The CDR3 loop is CASSQPPGQGGTGELFF. As DNA, the CDR3 is TGTGCCAGCAGCCAACCTCCGGGACAGGGAGGCACCGGGGAGCTGTTTTTT.

The chain links TRBV4-1 to TRBJ2-1; D might be TRBD2 (5 bases). The germline V and J ends were trimmed by 0 bases and 0 bases, with 12 bases remaining between them. Germline-derived CDR1 and CDR2 are MGHRA and YSYEKL. This CDR3 spans 17 amino acids. CDR3 amino acids: CASSQEGRQSSYNEQFF. CDR3 coding DNA: TGCGCCAGCAGCCAAGAAGGGAGACAAAGCTCCTACAATGAGCAGTTCTTC.

V is TRBV29-1 and J is TRBJ1-5; perhaps TRBD1 as D (5 bases). CDR3 size: 15 residues. Trimming took 4 bases from V and 2 from J, leaving 15 bases between them. The germline V gene has CDR1 SQVTM and CDR2 ANQGSEA. This CDR3 reads CSVASGVGRNQPQHF. The DNA for the CDR3 is TGCAGCGTTGCGTCGGGGGTGGGCCGCAATCAGCCCCAGCATTTT.